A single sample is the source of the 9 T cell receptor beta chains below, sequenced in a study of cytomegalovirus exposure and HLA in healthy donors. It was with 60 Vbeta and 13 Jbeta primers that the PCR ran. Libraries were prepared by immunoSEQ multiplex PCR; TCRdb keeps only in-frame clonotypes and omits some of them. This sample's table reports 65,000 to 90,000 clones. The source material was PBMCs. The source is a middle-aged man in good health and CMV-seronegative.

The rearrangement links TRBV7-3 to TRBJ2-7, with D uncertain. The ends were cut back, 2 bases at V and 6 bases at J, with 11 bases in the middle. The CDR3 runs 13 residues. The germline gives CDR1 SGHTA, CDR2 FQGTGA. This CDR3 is CASSLAPEIEQYF. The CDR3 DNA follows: TGTGCCAGCAGCTTAGCCCCCGAGATCGAGCAGTACTTC.

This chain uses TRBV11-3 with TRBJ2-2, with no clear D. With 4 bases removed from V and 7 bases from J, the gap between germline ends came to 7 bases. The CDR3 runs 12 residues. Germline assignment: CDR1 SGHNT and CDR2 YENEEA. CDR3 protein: CASSSRVGELFF. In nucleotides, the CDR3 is TGTGCCAGCAGCTCCCGAGTCGGGGAGCTGTTTTTT.

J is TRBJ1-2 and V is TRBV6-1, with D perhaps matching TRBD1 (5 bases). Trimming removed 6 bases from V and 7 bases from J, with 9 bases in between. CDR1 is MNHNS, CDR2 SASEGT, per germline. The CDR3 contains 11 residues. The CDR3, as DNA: TGTGCCAGCAGCCCCAGGGCTGGCTACACCTTC. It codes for CASSPRAGYTF.

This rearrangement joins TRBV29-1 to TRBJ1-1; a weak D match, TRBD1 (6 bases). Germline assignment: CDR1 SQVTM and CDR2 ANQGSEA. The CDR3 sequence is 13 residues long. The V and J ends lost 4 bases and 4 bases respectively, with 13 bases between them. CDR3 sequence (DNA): TGCAGCGTTGGGCCTCGAGGGGGCACTGAAGCTTTCTTT. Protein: CSVGPRGGTEAFF.

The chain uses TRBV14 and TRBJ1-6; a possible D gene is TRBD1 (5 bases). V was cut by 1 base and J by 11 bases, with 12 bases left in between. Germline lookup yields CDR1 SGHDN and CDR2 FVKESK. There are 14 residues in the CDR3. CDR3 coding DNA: TGTGCCAGCAGCCAAGGAACAGGTGGGACACCCCTCCACTTT. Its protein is CASSQGTGGTPLHF.

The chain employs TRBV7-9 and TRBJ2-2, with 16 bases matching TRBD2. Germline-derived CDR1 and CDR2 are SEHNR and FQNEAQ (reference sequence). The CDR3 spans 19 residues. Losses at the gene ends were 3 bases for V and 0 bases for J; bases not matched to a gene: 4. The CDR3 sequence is CASSLGLAGGFSNTGELFF. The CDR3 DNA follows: TGTGCCAGCAGCTTGGGACTAGCGGGGGGGTTTTCGAACACCGGGGAGCTGTTTTTT.

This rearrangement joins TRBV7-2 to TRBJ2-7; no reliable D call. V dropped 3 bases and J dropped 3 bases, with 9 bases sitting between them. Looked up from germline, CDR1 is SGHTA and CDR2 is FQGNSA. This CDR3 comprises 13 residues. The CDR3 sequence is CASSFQKLYEQYF. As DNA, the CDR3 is TGTGCCAGCAGCTTCCAAAAGCTCTACGAGCAGTACTTC. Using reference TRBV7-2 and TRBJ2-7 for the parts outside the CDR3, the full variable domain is GAGVSQSPSNKVTEKGKDVELRCDPISGHTALYWYRQSLGQGLEFLIYFQGNSAPDKSGLPSDRFSAERTGGSVSTLTIQRTQQEDSAVYLCASSFQKLYEQYFGPGTRLTVT.

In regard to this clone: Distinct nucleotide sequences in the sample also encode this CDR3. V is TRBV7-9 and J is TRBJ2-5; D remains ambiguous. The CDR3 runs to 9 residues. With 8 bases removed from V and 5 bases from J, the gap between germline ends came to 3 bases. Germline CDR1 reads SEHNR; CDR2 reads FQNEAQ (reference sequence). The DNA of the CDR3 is TGTGCCAGCTCGGAGACCCAGTACTTC. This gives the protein CASSETQYF.

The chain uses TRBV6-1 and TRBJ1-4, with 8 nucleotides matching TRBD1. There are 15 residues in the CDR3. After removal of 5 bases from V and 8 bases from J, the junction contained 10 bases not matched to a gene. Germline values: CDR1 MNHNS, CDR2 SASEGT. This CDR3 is CASSRGQVGGEKLFF. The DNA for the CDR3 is TGTGCCAGCAGTCGGGGACAGGTTGGAGGGGAAAAACTGTTTTTT.